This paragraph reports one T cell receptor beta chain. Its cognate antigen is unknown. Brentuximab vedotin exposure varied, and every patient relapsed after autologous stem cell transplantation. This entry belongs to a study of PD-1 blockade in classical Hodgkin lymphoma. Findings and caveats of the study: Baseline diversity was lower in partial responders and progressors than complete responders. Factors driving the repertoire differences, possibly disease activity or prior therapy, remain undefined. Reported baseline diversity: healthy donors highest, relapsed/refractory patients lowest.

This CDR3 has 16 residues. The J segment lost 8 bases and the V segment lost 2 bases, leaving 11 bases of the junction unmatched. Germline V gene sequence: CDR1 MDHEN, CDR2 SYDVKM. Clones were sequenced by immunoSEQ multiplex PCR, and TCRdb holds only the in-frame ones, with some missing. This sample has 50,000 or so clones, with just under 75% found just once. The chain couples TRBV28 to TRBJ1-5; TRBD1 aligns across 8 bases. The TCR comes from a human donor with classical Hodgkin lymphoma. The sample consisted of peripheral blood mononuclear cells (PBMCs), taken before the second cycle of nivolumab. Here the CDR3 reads CASSLTGGQGAKPQHF. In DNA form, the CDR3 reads TGTGCCAGCAGTTTAACGGGGGGGCAGGGGGCTAAGCCCCAGCATTTT.